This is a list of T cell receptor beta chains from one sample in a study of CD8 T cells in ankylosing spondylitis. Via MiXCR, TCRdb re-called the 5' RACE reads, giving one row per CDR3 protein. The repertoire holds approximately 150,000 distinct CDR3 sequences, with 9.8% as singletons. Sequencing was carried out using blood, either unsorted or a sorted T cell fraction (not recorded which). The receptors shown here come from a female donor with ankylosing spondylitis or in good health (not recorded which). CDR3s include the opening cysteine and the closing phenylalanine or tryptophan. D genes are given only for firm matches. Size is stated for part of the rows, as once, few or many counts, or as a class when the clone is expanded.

CDR3nt: TGCAGTGCCGAACAGGGGGGGGGGCACAATGAGCAGTTCTTC; CDR3aa: CSAEQGGGHNEQFF; v_gene: TRBV20-1; j_gene: TRBJ2-1; d_gene: NA; abundance: NA
CDR3nt: TGTGCCAGCAGTTACTTGGGGGGGCAGCCCCAGCATTTT; CDR3aa: CASSYLGGQPQHF; v_gene: TRBV6-5; j_gene: TRBJ1-5; d_gene: NA; abundance: NA
CDR3nt: TGTGCCAGCAGTCTCGGAATGGGTACTGAAGCTTTCTTT; CDR3aa: CASSLGMGTEAFF; v_gene: TRBV27; j_gene: TRBJ1-1; d_gene: NA; abundance: NA
CDR3nt: TGTGCCAGCAGCGTTGGGACAGGGGGGACCACTGAAGCTTTCTTT; CDR3aa: CASSVGTGGTTEAFF; v_gene: TRBV3-1; j_gene: TRBJ1-1; d_gene: TRBD1; abundance: many
CDR3nt: TGTGCCAGCAGCGGCAGACTAGCGGGAGAGGGCGAGACCCAGTACTTC; CDR3aa: CASSGRLAGEGETQYF; v_gene: TRBV7-9; j_gene: TRBJ2-5; d_gene: TRBD2; abundance: NA
CDR3nt: TGTGCCAGCAGTTACTCCGTCTCCTATGGCTACACCTTC; CDR3aa: CASSYSVSYGYTF; v_gene: TRBV6-5; j_gene: TRBJ1-2; d_gene: NA; abundance: NA
CDR3nt: TGTGCCAGCACGAACCTTGGCACCGGAGAGACCCAGTACTTC; CDR3aa: CASTNLGTGETQYF; v_gene: TRBV6-1; j_gene: TRBJ2-5; d_gene: NA; abundance: few
CDR3nt: TGTGCCAGCAGCTTAGCGCTTTACAGGGGTCCTTCAACCGGGGAGCTGTTTTTT; CDR3aa: CASSLALYRGPSTGELFF; v_gene: TRBV7-7; j_gene: TRBJ2-2; d_gene: TRBD1; abundance: NA
CDR3nt: TGTGCCAGCGGGGCAGCTAGCACAGATACGCAGTATTTT; CDR3aa: CASGAASTDTQYF; v_gene: TRBV7-6; j_gene: TRBJ2-3; d_gene: NA; abundance: NA
CDR3nt: TGTGCCAGCAGCTTAGGGGTCCAGGCCGATACGCAGTATTTT; CDR3aa: CASSLGVQADTQYF; v_gene: TRBV7-9; j_gene: TRBJ2-3; d_gene: NA; abundance: few
CDR3nt: TGTGCCAGCAGTTTCGGGGGAGACTATGGCTACACCTTC; CDR3aa: CASSFGGDYGYTF; v_gene: TRBV12-3/TRBV12-4; j_gene: TRBJ1-2; d_gene: NA; abundance: many